This TCR beta chain appears in the sequencing data of a study of cytomegalovirus exposure and HLA in healthy donors. Overall study findings and caveats: An assumption of roughly uniform sequencing depth across donors underlay the presence/absence analyses. Accurate prediction of most subjects' HLA-A and HLA-B alleles from TCR beta sequences was reported.

The study ran its PCR with 60 Vbeta and 13 Jbeta primers. Clones were sequenced by immunoSEQ multiplex PCR, and TCRdb holds only the in-frame ones, with some missing. The repertoire holds 120,000 or so clones, with 65% to 85% as singletons. The germline CDR1 and CDR2 sequences are SGHNT and YYREEE (reference sequence). With V trimmed by 4 bases and J by 7 bases, 7 bases remained unmatched. The CDR3 has 13 residues. Note on this clone: Antigen: not known.

The TCR was taken from a man aged 18 to 30 in good health and CMV-seropositive. Sequencing input: PBMCs. V gene TRBV5-4 combines with J gene TRBJ2-5; TRBD2 aligns across 7 bases. CDR3 sequence reads: CASSETREGTQYF. In nucleotides, the CDR3 is TGTGCCAGCAGCGAGACCAGGGAGGGGACCCAGTACTTC.